The rows below give T cell receptor beta chains drawn from one sample of a study of T cell repertoires in cytomegalovirus infection. TCRdb processed the reads anew with MiXCR; each CDR3 protein has one entry. The sample lists a few hundred thousand distinct CDR3 sequences; over 15% were seen once. Sequenced: CD8+ T cells from PBMCs. Receptor source: a human donor in good health (CMV status not recorded). Some clones in this sample may be carry-over from other donors' samples. CDR3s include the opening cysteine and the closing phenylalanine or tryptophan. Each record gives: J gene, clone size, D gene, V gene, CDR3 protein, CDR3 DNA. A D gene is named only where the DNA matches it firmly. Clone size, where shown, is once, few, many, or a class for clones that have expanded.

TRBJ2-3 many TRBD1 TRBV28 CASSLLTGGTDTQYF TGTGCCAGCAGTTTATTAACAGGGGGCACAGATACGCAGTATTTT
TRBJ1-1 few . TRBV4-1 CASSQDWDTEAFF TGCGCCAGCAGCCAAGACTGGGACACTGAAGCTTTCTTT
TRBJ1-1 . TRBD1 TRBV7-9 CASSGGQKNTEAFF TGTGCCAGCAGCGGGGGACAGAAGAACACTGAAGCTTTCTTT
TRBJ1-1 . TRBD1 TRBV7-9 CASRTGQGEAEAFF TGTGCCAGCAGGACGGGACAGGGCGAGGCTGAAGCTTTCTTT
TRBJ1-2 many . TRBV4-1 CASSQDGGGDYGYTF TGCGCCAGCAGCCAAGATGGAGGGGGGGACTATGGCTACACCTTC
TRBJ2-5 many . TRBV6-2/TRBV6-3 CASSYGSGISQETQYF TGTGCCAGCAGTTACGGCTCAGGGATAAGTCAAGAGACCCAGTACTTC
TRBJ2-4 many . TRBV7-9 CASSDSSRENIQYF TGTGCCAGCAGCGACTCTTCAAGGGAAAACATTCAGTACTTC
TRBJ2-7 few . TRBV27 CASSSPRGEQYF TGTGCCAGCAGTTCCCCCAGGGGCGAGCAGTACTTC
TRBJ2-1 many . TRBV7-9 CASALPGNEQFF TGTGCCAGCGCACTCCCAGGCAATGAGCAGTTCTTC
TRBJ1-4 few TRBD1 TRBV5-4 CASSLGTGEEKLFF TGTGCCAGCAGCTTGGGGACAGGGGAGGAAAAACTGTTTTTT
TRBJ2-1 . TRBD1 TRBV5-5 CASSSPGQGNDNEQFF TGTGCCAGCAGCTCACCGGGACAGGGTAACGACAATGAGCAGTTCTTC
TRBJ2-2 many . TRBV6-4 CASSEGVGQNTGELFF TGTGCCAGCAGTGAAGGAGTGGGACAGAACACCGGGGAGCTGTTTTTT
TRBJ2-2 . TRBD1 TRBV11-3 CASSRSQGEWTGELFF TGTGCCAGCAGCCGATCGCAGGGGGAATGGACCGGGGAGCTGTTTTTT
TRBJ2-1 few . TRBV6-1 CASSDRGDYNEQFF TGTGCCAGCAGTGATAGAGGGGACTACAATGAGCAGTTCTTC
TRBJ2-2 . TRBD1 TRBV7-2 CASSYLSDRNGELFF TGTGCCAGCAGCTACCTATCGGACAGGAACGGGGAGCTGTTTTTT
TRBJ2-7 . TRBD2 TRBV29-1 CSVAGGFRAPDEQYF TGCAGCGTTGCGGGAGGCTTCAGGGCCCCGGACGAGCAGTACTTC
TRBJ2-7 many . TRBV6-5 CASSYNSASIYEQYF TGTGCCAGCAGTTACAATTCTGCTAGCATCTACGAGCAGTACTTC
TRBJ1-5 few TRBD1 TRBV9 CASSTSAGGFDQPQHF TGTGCCAGCTCCACGTCGGCAGGGGGTTTCGATCAGCCCCAGCATTTT
TRBJ2-2 few . TRBV5-1 CASTGSGELFF TGCGCCAGCACGGGATCCGGGGAGCTGTTTTTT
TRBJ2-1 many . TRBV6-2/TRBV6-3 CASSYPGWSSDNEQFF TGTGCCAGCAGTTACCCCGGTTGGAGTAGTGACAATGAGCAGTTCTTC
TRBJ2-7 many TRBD2 TRBV28 CASSFGGGPIWNEQYF TGTGCCAGCAGTTTTGGGGGGGGTCCCATCTGGAACGAGCAGTACTTC
TRBJ2-7 . . TRBV7-4 CASSLADGFYEQYF TGTGCCAGCAGCTTAGCGGACGGGTTCTACGAGCAGTACTTC
TRBJ1-2 few . TRBV5-1 CASSLVNFRDGYTF TGCGCCAGCAGCTTGGTAAACTTTCGGGATGGCTACACCTTC
TRBJ1-1 few . TRBV29-1 CSVEDLGGWTEAFF TGCAGCGTTGAAGATCTAGGGGGATGGACTGAAGCTTTCTTT
TRBJ2-7 few . TRBV20-1 CSARVGTQGGYEQYF TGCAGTGCTAGAGTAGGGACCCAGGGAGGCTACGAGCAGTACTTC
TRBJ1-1 . . TRBV5-1 CASSLQGQNTEAFF TGCGCCAGCAGCCTACAGGGACAGAACACTGAAGCTTTCTTT
TRBJ1-1 . . TRBV7-9 CASSPRTVGDTEAFF TGTGCCAGCAGCCCACGGACAGTCGGGGACACTGAAGCTTTCTTT
TRBJ2-1 few . TRBV10-3 CAILDTLFDEQFF TGTGCCATCCTAGACACCCTGTTCGATGAGCAGTTCTTC
TRBJ2-5 many . TRBV7-8 CASSLFQGTQETQYF TGTGCCAGCAGCTTATTTCAGGGGACGCAAGAGACCCAGTACTTC
TRBJ2-1 . . TRBV28 CASTPVVDSYNEQFF TGTGCCAGCACCCCAGTCGTGGATTCCTACAATGAGCAGTTCTTC
TRBJ1-6 many . TRBV7-2 CASSLKGRADSPLHF TGTGCCAGCAGCTTAAAAGGCAGGGCGGATTCACCCCTCCACTTT
TRBJ2-3 . . TRBV9 CASSVTGGDGTDTQYF TGTGCCAGCAGCGTAACAGGAGGGGATGGCACAGATACGCAGTATTTT
TRBJ2-7 . . TRBV25-1 CASSALGSYEQYF TGTGCCAGCAGTGCCCTAGGGTCCTACGAGCAGTACTTC
TRBJ2-5 . TRBD2 TRBV9 CASSVEVLAGEETQYF TGTGCCAGCAGCGTAGAGGTACTAGCGGGGGAAGAGACCCAGTACTTC
TRBJ2-7 few . TRBV2 CASSEVPMKTYEQYF TGTGCCAGCAGTGAAGTACCCATGAAAACCTACGAGCAGTACTTC
TRBJ2-3 few . TRBV6-5 CASSLYPADTQYF TGTGCCAGCAGTTTATACCCCGCTGATACGCAGTATTTT
TRBJ2-3 . TRBD2 TRBV27 CASSSLAGATDTQYF TGTGCCAGCAGTTCCCTAGCGGGGGCCACAGATACGCAGTATTTT
TRBJ1-5 few . TRBV6-6 CASSYSEAGTSRRPQHF TGTGCCAGCAGTTACTCAGAAGCCGGGACCAGTCGTCGGCCCCAGCATTTT
TRBJ2-7 . . TRBV19 CASSIGYAYEQYF TGTGCCAGTAGTATTGGCTACGCCTACGAGCAGTACTTC
TRBJ2-5 once . TRBV29-1 CSVENYQGRKKETQYF TGCAGCGTTGAAAACTACCAAGGACGGAAAAAAGAGACCCAGTACTTC
TRBJ2-1 . . TRBV6-5 CASSYRHPGPNNEQFF TGTGCCAGCAGTTACCGTCATCCGGGACCAAACAATGAGCAGTTCTTC
TRBJ1-2 few . TRBV28 CASSLGPGEGYTF TGTGCCAGCAGCCTGGGACCTGGGGAAGGCTACACCTTC
TRBJ2-2 few . TRBV6-5 CASSYGSRELFF TGTGCCAGCAGTTACGGGTCCCGGGAGCTGTTTTTT
TRBJ1-2 many . TRBV7-8 CASSLVEGSGYYGYTF TGTGCCAGCAGCTTAGTCGAGGGTTCTGGGTACTATGGCTACACCTTC
TRBJ2-5 . . TRBV5-4 CASSLPSYELSETQYF TGTGCCAGCAGCTTGCCCTCTTATGAGCTGTCCGAGACCCAGTACTTC
TRBJ2-7 few . TRBV28 CASSTYLRYEQYF TGTGCCAGCAGTACCTATCTCCGCTACGAGCAGTACTTC
TRBJ1-2 . . TRBV25-1 CASSELRNYGYTF TGTGCCAGCAGTGAACTGAGGAACTATGGCTACACCTTC
TRBJ2-5 . . TRBV29-1 CSVGGAGETQYF TGCAGCGTTGGGGGGGCGGGTGAGACCCAGTACTTC